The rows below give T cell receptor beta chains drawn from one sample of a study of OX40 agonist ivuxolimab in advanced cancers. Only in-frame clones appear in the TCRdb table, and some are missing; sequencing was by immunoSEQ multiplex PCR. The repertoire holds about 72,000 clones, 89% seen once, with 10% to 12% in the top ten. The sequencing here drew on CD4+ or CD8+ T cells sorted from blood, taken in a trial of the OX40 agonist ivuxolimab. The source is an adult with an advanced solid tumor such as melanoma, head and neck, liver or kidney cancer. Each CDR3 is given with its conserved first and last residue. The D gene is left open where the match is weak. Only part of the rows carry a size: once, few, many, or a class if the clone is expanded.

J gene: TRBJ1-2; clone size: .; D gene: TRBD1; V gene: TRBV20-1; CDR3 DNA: TGCAGTGCAAACAGGGGTGAGGGCTACACCTTC; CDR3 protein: CSANRGEGYTF
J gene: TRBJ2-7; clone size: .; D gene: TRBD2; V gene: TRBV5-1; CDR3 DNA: TGCGCCAGCAGCTTGTGGACTAGCGGGAGTTGGGACTACGAGCAGTACTTC; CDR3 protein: CASSLWTSGSWDYEQYF
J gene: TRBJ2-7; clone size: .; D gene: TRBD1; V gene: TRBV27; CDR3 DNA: TGTGCCAGCAGTTTCCGTGCGACAGGGCCCTACGAGCAGTACTTC; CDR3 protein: CASSFRATGPYEQYF
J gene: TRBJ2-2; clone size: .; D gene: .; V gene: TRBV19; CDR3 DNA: TGTGCCAGTAGTAAGGGACCGACGTACGGGGAGCTGTTTTTT; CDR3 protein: CASSKGPTYGELFF
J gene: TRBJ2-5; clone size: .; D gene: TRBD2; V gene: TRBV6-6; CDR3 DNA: TGTGCCAGCAGTTACGGACTAGCGGGAGAGACCCAGTACTTC; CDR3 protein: CASSYGLAGETQYF
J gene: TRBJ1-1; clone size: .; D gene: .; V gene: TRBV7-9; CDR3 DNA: TGTGCCAGCAGCCGTCAGGGACCTGAAGCTTTCTTT; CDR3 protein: CASSRQGPEAFF
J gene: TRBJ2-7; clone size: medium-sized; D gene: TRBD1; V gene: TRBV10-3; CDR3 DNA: TGTGCCATCACAGGGGGACAGTCCTACGAGCAGTACTTC; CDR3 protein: CAITGGQSYEQYF
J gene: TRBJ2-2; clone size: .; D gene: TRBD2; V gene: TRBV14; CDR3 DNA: TGTGCCAGCAGCAGAGCGGGATTGGGCACCGGGGAGCTGTTTTTT; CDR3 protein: CASSRAGLGTGELFF
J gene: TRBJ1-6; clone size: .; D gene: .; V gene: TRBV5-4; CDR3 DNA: TGTGCCAGCAGCTTGGGTGCAGGGCGTAATATCCTCCACTTT; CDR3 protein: CASSLGAGRNILHF
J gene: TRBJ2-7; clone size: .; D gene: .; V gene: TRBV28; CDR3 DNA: TGTGCCAGCAGAAACAGCTACGAGCAGTACTTC; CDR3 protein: CASRNSYEQYF
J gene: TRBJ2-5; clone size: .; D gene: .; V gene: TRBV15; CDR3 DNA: TGTGCCACCAACCCCCTGGGGGGCCGGGGGGAGACCCAGTACTTC; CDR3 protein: CATNPLGGRGETQYF
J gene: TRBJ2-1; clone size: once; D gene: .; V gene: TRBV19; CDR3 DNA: TGTGCCAGTAGCGGCCGGGGGGCCCTAAGGAATGAGCAGTTCTTC; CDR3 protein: CASSGRGALRNEQFF
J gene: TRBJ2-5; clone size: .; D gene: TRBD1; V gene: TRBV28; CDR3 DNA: TGTGCCAGCACTCTCCATCCGGGACAGGGGAGCGAGACCCAGTACTTC; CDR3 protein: CASTLHPGQGSETQYF
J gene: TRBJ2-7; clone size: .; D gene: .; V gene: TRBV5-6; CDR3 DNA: TGTGCCAGCAGCCCCCCGGGGTTTCGGGTCTACGAGCAGTACTTC; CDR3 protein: CASSPPGFRVYEQYF
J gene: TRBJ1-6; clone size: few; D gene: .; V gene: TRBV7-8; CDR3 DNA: TGTGCCAGCAGCTTAGGGGCTGAGATTTCACCCCTCCACTTT; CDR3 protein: CASSLGAEISPLHF
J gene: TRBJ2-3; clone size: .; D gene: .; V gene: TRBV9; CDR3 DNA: TGTGCCAGCAGCGTAATAGGGCAGGGCACAGATACGCAGTATTTT; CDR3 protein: CASSVIGQGTDTQYF
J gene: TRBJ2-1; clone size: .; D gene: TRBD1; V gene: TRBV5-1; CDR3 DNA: TGCGCCAGCAAGGGACAGGGGTTCAATGAGCAGTTCTTC; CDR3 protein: CASKGQGFNEQFF
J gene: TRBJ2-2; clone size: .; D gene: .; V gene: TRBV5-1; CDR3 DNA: TGCGCCAGCAGCCGAGAGGGGGTCGGGGAGCTGTTTTTT; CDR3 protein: CASSREGVGELFF
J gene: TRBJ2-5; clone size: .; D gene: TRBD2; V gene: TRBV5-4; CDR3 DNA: TGTGCCAGCAGCTATCTAGCGGGGGGGCAAGAGACCCAGTACTTC; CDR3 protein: CASSYLAGGQETQYF
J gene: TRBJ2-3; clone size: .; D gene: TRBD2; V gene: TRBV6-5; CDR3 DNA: TGTGCCAGCAGTTACAAACTAGCGGCCACAGATACGCAGTATTTT; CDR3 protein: CASSYKLAATDTQYF
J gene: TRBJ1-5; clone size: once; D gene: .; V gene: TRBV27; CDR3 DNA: TGTGCCAGCAGTTTTTGGATCGGGGGAAATAGCAATCAGCCCCAGCATTTT; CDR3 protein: CASSFWIGGNSNQPQHF
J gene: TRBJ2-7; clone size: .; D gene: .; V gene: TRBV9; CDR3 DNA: TGTGCCAGCAGCGTAGGGACATTCTCCTACGAGCAGTACTTC; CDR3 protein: CASSVGTFSYEQYF
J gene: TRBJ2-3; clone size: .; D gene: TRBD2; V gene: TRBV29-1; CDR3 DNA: TGCAGCGTCTCCCCTACTAGCGGGGGGGCGGAGGATACGCAGTATTTT; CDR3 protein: CSVSPTSGGAEDTQYF
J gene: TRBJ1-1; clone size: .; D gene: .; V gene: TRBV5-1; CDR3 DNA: TGCGCCAGCAGCTTGGCCGGATACACTGAAGCTTTCTTT; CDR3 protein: CASSLAGYTEAFF
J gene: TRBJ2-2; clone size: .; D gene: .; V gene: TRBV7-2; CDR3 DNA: TGTGCCAGCAGCTTAAATCGTGACGGGGAGCTGTTTTTT; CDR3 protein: CASSLNRDGELFF
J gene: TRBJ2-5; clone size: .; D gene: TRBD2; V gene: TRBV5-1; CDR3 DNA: TGCGCCAGCAGCTACTCTAGCGGGGGTACAGAGACCCAGTACTTC; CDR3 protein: CASSYSSGGTETQYF
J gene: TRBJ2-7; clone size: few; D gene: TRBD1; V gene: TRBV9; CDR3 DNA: TGTGCCAGCAGCGTAGGAAGGACTTGGGGGACAGGGACCGAGCAGTACTTC; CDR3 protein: CASSVGRTWGTGTEQYF
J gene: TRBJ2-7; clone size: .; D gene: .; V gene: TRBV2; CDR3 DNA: TGTGCCAGTACTACAGGTTCCTACGAGCAGTACTTC; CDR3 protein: CASTTGSYEQYF
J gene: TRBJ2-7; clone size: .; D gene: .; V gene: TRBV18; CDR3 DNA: TGTGCCAGCTCACTCAACCGAGACACTAACTACGAGCAGTACTTC; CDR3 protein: CASSLNRDTNYEQYF
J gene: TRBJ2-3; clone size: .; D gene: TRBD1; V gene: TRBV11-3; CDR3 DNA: TGTGCCAGCAGCCGACAGGGGAGTGGTACAGATACGCAGTATTTT; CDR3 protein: CASSRQGSGTDTQYF
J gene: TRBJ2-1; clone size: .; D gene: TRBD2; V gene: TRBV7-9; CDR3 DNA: TGTGCCAGCAGCTTAGCCTCTAGCGGGGGTTACAATGAGCAGTTCTTC; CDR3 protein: CASSLASSGGYNEQFF
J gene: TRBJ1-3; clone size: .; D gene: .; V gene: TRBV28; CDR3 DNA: TGTGCCAGCAGTTTCTCCGAGGGCGGAAACACCATATATTTT; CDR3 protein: CASSFSEGGNTIYF
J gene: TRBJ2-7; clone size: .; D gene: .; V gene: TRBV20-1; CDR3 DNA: TGCAGTGTTGGCTACGAGCAGTACTTC; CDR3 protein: CSVGYEQYF
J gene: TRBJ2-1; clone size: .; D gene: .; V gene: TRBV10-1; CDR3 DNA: TGCGCCAGCAGTGAGTCGACTTGGGATGAGCAGTTCTTC; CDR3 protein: CASSESTWDEQFF
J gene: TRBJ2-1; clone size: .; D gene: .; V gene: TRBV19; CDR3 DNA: TGTGCCAGTAGTCCCCGCTGGGATGAGCAGTTCTTC; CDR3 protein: CASSPRWDEQFF
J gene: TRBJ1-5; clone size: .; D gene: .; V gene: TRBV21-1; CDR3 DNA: TGTGCCAGCAGCAAAGAAAGTAGGCCCCAGCATTTT; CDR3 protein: CASSKESRPQHF
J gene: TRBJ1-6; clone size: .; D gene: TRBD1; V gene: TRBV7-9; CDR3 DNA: TGTGCCAGCAGCTCGGACAGGGTGAACAATTCACCCCTCCACTTT; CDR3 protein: CASSSDRVNNSPLHF
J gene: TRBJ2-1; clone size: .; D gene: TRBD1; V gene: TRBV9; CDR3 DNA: TGTGCCAGCAGCGTAGCACCGGGACAGGGGCTGTTCTTC; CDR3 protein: CASSVAPGQGLFF
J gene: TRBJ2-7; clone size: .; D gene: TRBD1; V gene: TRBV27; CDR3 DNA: TGTGCCAGCAAATTAAACCGGGACAGGGAGTCCGAGCAGTACTTC; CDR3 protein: CASKLNRDRESEQYF
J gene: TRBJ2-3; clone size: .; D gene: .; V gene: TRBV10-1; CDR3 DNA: TGCGCCAGCAGTGACGGGACCTTTAGTACAGATACGCAGTATTTT; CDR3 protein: CASSDGTFSTDTQYF
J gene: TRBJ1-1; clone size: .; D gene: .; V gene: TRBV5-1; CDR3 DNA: TGCGCCAGCAGCAGTCAGGGACTCATGAACACTGAAGCTTTCTTT; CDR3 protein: CASSSQGLMNTEAFF
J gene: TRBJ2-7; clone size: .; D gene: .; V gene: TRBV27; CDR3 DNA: TGTGCCAGCACCCTACGAGGGTTCGGCGTCCATTCCTACGAGCAGTACTTC; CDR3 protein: CASTLRGFGVHSYEQYF
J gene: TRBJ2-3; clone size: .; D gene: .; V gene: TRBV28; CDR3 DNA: TGTGCCAGCAGTCTTTACACAGATACGCAGTATTTT; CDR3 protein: CASSLYTDTQYF
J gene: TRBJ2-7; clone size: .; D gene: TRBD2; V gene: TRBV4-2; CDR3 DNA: TGTGCCAGCAGCCAAGGATCAGCGGGAGATTACGAGCAGTACTTC; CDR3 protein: CASSQGSAGDYEQYF
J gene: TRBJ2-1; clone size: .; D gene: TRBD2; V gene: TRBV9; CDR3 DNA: TGTGCCAGCAGCGAGGGACTAGCGGGTGCCTACAATGAGCAGTTCTTC; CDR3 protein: CASSEGLAGAYNEQFF
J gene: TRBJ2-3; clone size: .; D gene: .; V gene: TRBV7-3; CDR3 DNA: TGTGCCAGCAGCTTAAACGGCTTAATGGACGATACGCAGTATTTT; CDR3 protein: CASSLNGLMDDTQYF
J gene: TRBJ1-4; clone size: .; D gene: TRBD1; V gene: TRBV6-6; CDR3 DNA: TGTGCCAGCAGTTCCTCTTGGACAGGGGGCAATGAAAAACTGTTTTTT; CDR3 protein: CASSSSWTGGNEKLFF
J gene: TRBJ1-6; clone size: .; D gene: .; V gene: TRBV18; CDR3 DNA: TGTGCCAGCTCACCACAGGGACGAGAGGCACCCCTCCACTTT; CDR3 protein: CASSPQGREAPLHF
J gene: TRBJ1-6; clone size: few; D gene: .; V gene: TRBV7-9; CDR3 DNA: TGTGCCAGCAGCCGGGGGACGGCAAATAATTCACCCCTCCACTTT; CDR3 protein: CASSRGTANNSPLHF
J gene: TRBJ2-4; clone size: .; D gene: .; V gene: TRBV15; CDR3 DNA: TGTGCCACCAGCAGTACACGGGGGGCGGCTTACTTC; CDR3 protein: CATSSTRGAAYF
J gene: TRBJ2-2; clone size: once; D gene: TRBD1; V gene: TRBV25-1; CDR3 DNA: TGTGCCAGCAGTGGGGGGACAGCGAACACCGGGGAGCTGTTTTTT; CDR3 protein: CASSGGTANTGELFF
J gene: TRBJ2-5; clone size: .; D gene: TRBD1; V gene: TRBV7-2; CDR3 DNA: TGTGCCAGCAGCTCAGCTCCGGGACAGTCTGGACGAGAGACCCAGTACTTC; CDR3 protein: CASSSAPGQSGRETQYF
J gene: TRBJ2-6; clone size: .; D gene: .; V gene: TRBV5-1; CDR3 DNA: TGCGCCAGCAGCTTGGTAGTCGACTGGTCTGGGGCCAACGTCCTGACTTTC; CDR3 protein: CASSLVVDWSGANVLTF
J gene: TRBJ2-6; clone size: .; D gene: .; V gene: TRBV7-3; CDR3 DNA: TGTGCCAGCGGGGGCTCTGGGGCCAACGTCCTGACTTTC; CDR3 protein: CASGGSGANVLTF
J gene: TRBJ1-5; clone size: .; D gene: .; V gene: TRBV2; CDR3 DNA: TGTGCCAGCAGCAGGAATACTAATCAGCCCCAGCATTTT; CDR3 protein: CASSRNTNQPQHF
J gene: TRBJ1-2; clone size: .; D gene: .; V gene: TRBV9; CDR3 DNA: TGTGCCAGCAGCGTAGGGGAAGCAGACGACTATGGCTACACCTTC; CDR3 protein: CASSVGEADDYGYTF
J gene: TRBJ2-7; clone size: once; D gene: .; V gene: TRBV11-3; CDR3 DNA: TGTGCCAGCAGCTTAGAATCGGGGGTCGAGCAGTACTTC; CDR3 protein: CASSLESGVEQYF
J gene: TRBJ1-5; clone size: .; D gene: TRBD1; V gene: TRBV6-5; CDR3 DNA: TGTGCCAGCAGTTACGGACAGGGCAATCAGCCCCAGCATTTT; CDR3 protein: CASSYGQGNQPQHF
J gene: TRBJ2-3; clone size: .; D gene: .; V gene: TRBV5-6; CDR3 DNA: TGTGCCAGCAGCTCTAACTTCGGGGGGCCGACAGATACGCAGTATTTT; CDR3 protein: CASSSNFGGPTDTQYF
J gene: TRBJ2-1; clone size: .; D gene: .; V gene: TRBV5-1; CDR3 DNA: TGCGCCAGCAGCTTGGCAAGCTCCGGCTACAATGAGCAGTTCTTC; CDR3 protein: CASSLASSGYNEQFF